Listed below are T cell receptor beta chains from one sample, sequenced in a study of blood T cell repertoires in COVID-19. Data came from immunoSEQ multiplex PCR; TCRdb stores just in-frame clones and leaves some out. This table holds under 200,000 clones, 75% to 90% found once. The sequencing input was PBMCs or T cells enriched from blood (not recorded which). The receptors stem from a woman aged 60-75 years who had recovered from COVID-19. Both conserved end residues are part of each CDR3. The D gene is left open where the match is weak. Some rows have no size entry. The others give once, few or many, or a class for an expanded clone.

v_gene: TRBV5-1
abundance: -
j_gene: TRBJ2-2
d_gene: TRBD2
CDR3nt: TGCGCCAGCAGTTCCGGGGGGGCCGACGGGGAGCTGTTTTTT
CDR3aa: CASSSGGADGELFF

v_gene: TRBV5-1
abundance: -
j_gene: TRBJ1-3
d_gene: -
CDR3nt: TGCGCCAGCAGCTCGGGGGGTACTGGAAACACCATATATTTT
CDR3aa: CASSSGGTGNTIYF

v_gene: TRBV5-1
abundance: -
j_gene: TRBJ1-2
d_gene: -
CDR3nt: TGCGCCAGCAGCTTGGTGGGCAGGGGCGATGGCTACACCTTC
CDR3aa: CASSLVGRGDGYTF

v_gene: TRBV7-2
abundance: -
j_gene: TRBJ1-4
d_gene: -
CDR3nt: TGTGCCAGCAGCTTATCGCGGACTAATGAAAAACTGTTTTTT
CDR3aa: CASSLSRTNEKLFF

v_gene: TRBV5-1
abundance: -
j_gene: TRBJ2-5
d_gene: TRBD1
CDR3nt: TGCGCCAGCAGTCGCGGACAGGGGGCCGGAGAGACCCAGTACTTC
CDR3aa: CASSRGQGAGETQYF

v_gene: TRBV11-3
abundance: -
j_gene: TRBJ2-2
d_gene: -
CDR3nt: TGTGCCAGCAGCTCACTAGACGGGGAGCTGTTTTTT
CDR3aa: CASSSLDGELFF

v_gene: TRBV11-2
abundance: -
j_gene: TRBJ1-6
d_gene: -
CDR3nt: TGTGCCAGCAGCTCGGCGGGGGTACTGTCACCCCTCCACTTT
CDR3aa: CASSSAGVLSPLHF

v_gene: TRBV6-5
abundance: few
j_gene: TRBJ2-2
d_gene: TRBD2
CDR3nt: TGTGCCAGCAGTCCTAGCGGGGGGGCCCCCGGGGAGCTGTTTTTT
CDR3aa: CASSPSGGAPGELFF

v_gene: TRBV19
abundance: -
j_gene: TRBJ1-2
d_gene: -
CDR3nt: TGTGCCAGTAGAGTGCGGGGGCGGAACTATGGCTACACCTTC
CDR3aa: CASRVRGRNYGYTF

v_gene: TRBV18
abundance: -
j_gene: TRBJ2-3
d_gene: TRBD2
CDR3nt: TGTGCCAGCTCACCGGGACTAGGAGCCGATACGCAGTATTTT
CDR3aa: CASSPGLGADTQYF

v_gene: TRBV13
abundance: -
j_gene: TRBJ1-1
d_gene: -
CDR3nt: TGTGCCAGCAGCTTAGTCGGCAGGGTGAACACTGAAGCTTTCTTT
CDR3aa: CASSLVGRVNTEAFF

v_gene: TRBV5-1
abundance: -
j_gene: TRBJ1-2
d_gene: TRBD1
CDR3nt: TGCGCCAGCGGGGGACAGGAATATGGCTACACCTTC
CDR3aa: CASGGQEYGYTF

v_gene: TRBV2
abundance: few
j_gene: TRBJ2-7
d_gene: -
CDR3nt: TGTGCCAGCAGTGAATATCCCTACGAGCAGTACTTC
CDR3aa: CASSEYPYEQYF

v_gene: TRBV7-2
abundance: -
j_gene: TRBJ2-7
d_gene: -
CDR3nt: TGTGCCAGCAGCTTACAGTCCCAGGCTTTGGGTGAGCAGTACTTC
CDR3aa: CASSLQSQALGEQYF

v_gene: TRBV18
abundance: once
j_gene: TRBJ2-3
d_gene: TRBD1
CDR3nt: TGTGCCAGCTCATCGGGACAGACGGCTAGCACAGATACGCAGTATTTT
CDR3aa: CASSSGQTASTDTQYF

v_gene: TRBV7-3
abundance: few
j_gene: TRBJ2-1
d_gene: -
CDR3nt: TGTGCCAGCAGCCCCCCCGGGGGGCGGGGCAATGAGCAGTTCTTC
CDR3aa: CASSPPGGRGNEQFF

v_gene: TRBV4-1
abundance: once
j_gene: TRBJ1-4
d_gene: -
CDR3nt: TGCGCCAGCGCTTCAGGGTCAACTAATGAAAAACTGTTTTTT
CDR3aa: CASASGSTNEKLFF

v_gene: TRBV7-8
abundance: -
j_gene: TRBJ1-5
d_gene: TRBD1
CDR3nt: TGTGCCAGCAGCTTAGGCGCCGGGACAGGGACCTTCAATCAGCCCCAGCATTTT
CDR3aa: CASSLGAGTGTFNQPQHF

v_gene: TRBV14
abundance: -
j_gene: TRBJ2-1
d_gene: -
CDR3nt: TGTGCCAGCAGCCAAGCCCGTGAGCAGTTCTTC
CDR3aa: CASSQAREQFF

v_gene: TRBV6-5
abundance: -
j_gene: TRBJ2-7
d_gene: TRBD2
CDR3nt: TGTGCCAGCAGTCTAGCGGCGACCCTGACCGAGCAGTACTTC
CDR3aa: CASSLAATLTEQYF

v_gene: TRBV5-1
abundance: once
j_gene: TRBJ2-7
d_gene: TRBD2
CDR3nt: TGCGCCAGCAGCACCAAGGGAGGGTACGAGCAGTACTTC
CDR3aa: CASSTKGGYEQYF

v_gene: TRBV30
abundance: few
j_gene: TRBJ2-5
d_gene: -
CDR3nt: TGTGCCTGGAGGCCTAGCCGGCAAGAGACCCAGTACTTC
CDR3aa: CAWRPSRQETQYF

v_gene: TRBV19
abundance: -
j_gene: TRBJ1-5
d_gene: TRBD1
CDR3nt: TGTGCCAGTAGTTTATGGGACAGGGCGGATCAGCCCCAGCATTTT
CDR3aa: CASSLWDRADQPQHF

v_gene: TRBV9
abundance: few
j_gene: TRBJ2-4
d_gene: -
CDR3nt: TGTGCCAGCAGCATCGAAGAGGGAAAAAACATTCAGTACTTC
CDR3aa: CASSIEEGKNIQYF

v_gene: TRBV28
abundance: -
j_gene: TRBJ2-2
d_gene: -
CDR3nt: TGTGCCAGCACACAGGGAAGCACCGGGGAGCTGTTTTTT
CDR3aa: CASTQGSTGELFF

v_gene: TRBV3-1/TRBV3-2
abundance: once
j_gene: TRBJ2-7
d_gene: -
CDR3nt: TGTGCCAGCAGCCGGTCAGGGGGGGAGCAGTACTTC
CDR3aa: CASSRSGGEQYF

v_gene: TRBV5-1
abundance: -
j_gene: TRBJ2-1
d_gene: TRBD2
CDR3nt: TGCGCCAGCAGCACAACAAAGACTAGCGGGGGATTTGAGCAGTTCTTC
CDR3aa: CASSTTKTSGGFEQFF

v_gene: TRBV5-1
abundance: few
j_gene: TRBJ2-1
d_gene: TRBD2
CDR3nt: TGCGCCAGCAGCTGGACTAGCGGGGGGGAGAATGAGCAGTTCTTC
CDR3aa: CASSWTSGGENEQFF

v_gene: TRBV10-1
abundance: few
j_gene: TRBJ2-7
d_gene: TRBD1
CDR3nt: TGCGCCAGCTCCGACAGGGAATCGGACGAGCAGTACTTC
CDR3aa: CASSDRESDEQYF

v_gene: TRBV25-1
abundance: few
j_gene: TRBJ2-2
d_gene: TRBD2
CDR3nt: TGTGCCAGCAGCCAACTAGCGGGGACCACCGGGGAGCTGTTTTTT
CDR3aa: CASSQLAGTTGELFF

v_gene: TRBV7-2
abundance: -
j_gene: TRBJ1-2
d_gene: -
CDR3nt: TGTGCCAGCAGCTTAAAGGGGGAAAGGGGCTACACCTTC
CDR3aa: CASSLKGERGYTF

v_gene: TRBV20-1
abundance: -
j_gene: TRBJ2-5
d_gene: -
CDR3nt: TGCAGTGCTAGTCCTAGACTGGGGCGTGAGACCCAGTACTTC
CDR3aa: CSASPRLGRETQYF

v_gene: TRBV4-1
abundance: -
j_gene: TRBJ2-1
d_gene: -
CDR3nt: TGCGCCAGCAGCCAAGTCGAAGAACTCTCCTACAATGAGCAGTTCTTC
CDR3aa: CASSQVEELSYNEQFF

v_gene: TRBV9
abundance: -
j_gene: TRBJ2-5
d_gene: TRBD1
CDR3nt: TGTGCCAGCAGCGAACAGGGGGCATTAGAGACCCAGTACTTC
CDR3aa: CASSEQGALETQYF

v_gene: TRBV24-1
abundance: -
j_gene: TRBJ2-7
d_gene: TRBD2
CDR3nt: TGTGCCACCAGGACGACTGTGATTGTAAGCGGGGAGATCTACGAGCAGTACTTC
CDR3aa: CATRTTVIVSGEIYEQYF

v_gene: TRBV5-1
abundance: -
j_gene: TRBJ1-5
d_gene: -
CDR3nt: TGCGCCAGCAGTCAGGGTACAGGACAGCCCCAGCATTTT
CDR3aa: CASSQGTGQPQHF

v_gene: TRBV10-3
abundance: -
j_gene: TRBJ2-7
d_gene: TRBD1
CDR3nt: TGTGCCATCAGGGGGACAGCCTCCTACGAGCAGTACTTC
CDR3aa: CAIRGTASYEQYF

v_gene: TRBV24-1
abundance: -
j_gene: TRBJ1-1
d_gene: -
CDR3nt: TGTGCCACTAAAGGAGGCACGAGCACTGAAGCTTTCTTT
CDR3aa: CATKGGTSTEAFF

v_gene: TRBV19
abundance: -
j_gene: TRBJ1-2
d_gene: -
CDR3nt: TGTGCCAGTAGTATCAGCAACGACAGGTACTATGGCTACACCTTC
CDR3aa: CASSISNDRYYGYTF

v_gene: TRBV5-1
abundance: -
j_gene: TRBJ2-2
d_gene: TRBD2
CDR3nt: TGCGCCAGCAGCTTGGCAGCGGGGTCCACCGGGGAGCTGTTTTTT
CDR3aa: CASSLAAGSTGELFF

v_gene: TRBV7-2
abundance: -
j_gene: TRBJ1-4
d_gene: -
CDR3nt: TGTGCCAGCAGCTTAGACTTAACAACTAATGAAAAACTGTTTTTT
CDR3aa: CASSLDLTTNEKLFF

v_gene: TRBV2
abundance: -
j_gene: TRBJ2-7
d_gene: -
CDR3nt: TGTGCCAGCAGTGATTGGGACACCTCCTACGAGCAGTACTTC
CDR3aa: CASSDWDTSYEQYF

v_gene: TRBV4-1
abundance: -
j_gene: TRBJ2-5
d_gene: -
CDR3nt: TGCGCCAGCAGCCAAGATGGGAGGAAACAAGAGACCCAGTACTTC
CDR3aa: CASSQDGRKQETQYF

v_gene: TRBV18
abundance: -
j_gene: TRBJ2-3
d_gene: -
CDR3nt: TGTGCCAGCTCACCCCAGACTAGTAGTGGTCAGGGTACGCAGTATTTT
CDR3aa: CASSPQTSSGQGTQYF

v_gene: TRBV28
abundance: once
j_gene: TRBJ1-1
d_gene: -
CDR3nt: TGTGCCAGTAGGGGGGGCGCGGGCACTGAAGCTTTCTTT
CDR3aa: CASRGGAGTEAFF